Following are 28 T cell receptor beta chains from one sample sequenced in a study of identical twins. TCRdb processed the 5' RACE reads anew with MiXCR; each CDR3 protein has one entry. The table includes hundreds of thousands of distinct CDR3 sequences, about 20% detected once. These same data were also listed under a study on T cells expressing NK-cell markers.

Sequencing was performed on PBMCs. The receptor source for this set is a young woman in good health.

There are a few counts of this clonotype. The chain joins TRBV20-1 to TRBJ2-1; 10 nucleotides line up with TRBD2. CDR1 DFQATT and CDR2 SNEGSKA come from the germline V gene (reference sequence). The CDR3 runs to 14 residues. Trimming took 6 bases from V and 2 from J; bases not matched to a gene: 4. CDR3 loop: CSAVTSGAYNEQFF. The CDR3 region has the DNA TGCAGTGCGGTCACTAGCGGGGCCTACAATGAGCAGTTCTTC.

The rearrangement joins TRBV5-1 to TRBJ2-1, with D possibly TRBD2 on 5 matching bases. This CDR3 contains 15 residues. Trimming shortened V by 0 bases and J by 8 bases, and 15 bases separated the two germline ends. The germline V gene encodes CDR1 SGHRS and CDR2 YFSETQ. CDR3 protein: CASSLGAPPGDEQFF. The DNA of the CDR3 is TGCGCCAGCAGCTTGGGGGCCCCCCCCGGGGATGAGCAGTTCTTC.

This clonotype was counted only a few times. The rearrangement joins TRBV5-1 to TRBJ1-1; TRBD1 aligns across 10 bases. The length of the CDR3 is 17 residues. J lost 5 bases, V lost 5 bases, and 15 bases had no gene match. Per germline, CDR1 SGHRS and CDR2 YFSETQ. The CDR3 loop reads CASSVTGGAWVGTEAFF. CDR3 bases: TGCGCCAGCAGTGTGACAGGGGGCGCTTGGGTCGGAACTGAAGCTTTCTTT. Based on the CDR3 plus reference TRBV5-1 and TRBJ1-1, the full variable domain is KAGVTQTPRYLIKTRGQQVTLSCSPISGHRSVSWYQQTPGQGLQFLFEYFSETQRNKGNFPGRFSGRQFSNSRSEMNVSTLELGDSALYLCASSVTGGAWVGTEAFFGQGTRLTVV.

This clonotype was picked up a small number of times. The chain recombines TRBV20-1 with TRBJ1-5, with D possibly matching TRBD1 (6 bases). The CDR3 consists of 12 residues. Germline V gene sequence: CDR1 DFQATT, CDR2 SNEGSKA (reference sequence). V was pared by 6 bases and J by 8 bases, with 14 bases between. For the CDR3, the DNA is TGCAGTGCCTCGCAGGGGTTGGAGCCCCAGCATTTT. The encoded protein is CSASQGLEPQHF.

The chain has TRBV20-1 and TRBJ2-7, with D possibly being TRBD1 or TRBD2 (6 bases each). V was pared by 4 bases and J by 2 bases, with 9 bases between. The CDR3 is 12 amino acids. Germline CDR1 and CDR2: DFQATT and SNEGSKA (reference sequence). CDR3: CSATRDTYEQYF. CDR3 bases: TGCAGTGCTACGCGGGACACCTACGAGCAGTACTTC.

This clonotype was recorded a few times. The rearrangement uses TRBV30 and TRBJ2-7; 7 positions match TRBD2. Germline V CDR1 and CDR2: GTSNPN, SVGIG (reference sequence). Germline trimming cut 1 base from V and 6 bases from J; bases unmatched to any gene: 12. This CDR3 contains 15 residues. CDR3 region: CAWSAAGTTLGEQYF. DNA of the CDR3: TGTGCCTGGAGTGCGGCCGGGACTACTTTGGGCGAGCAGTACTTC.

The V and J genes are TRBV7-2 and TRBJ2-3; D is unclear. Germline V gives CDR1 SGHTA, CDR2 FQGNSA. This CDR3 is 14 amino acids long. The V end was cut by 3 bases, the J end by 0 bases, with 7 bases between. The CDR3 DNA reads as TGTGCCAGCAGCTTGGTCAGAAGCACAGATACGCAGTATTTT. This encodes CASSLVRSTDTQYF.

On this clonotype: The junction departs from the called germline gene at one end, perhaps through a read error. The rearrangement uses TRBV7-3 and TRBJ2-5; 9 bases line up with TRBD2. The CDR3 runs 15 residues. Germline-derived CDR1 and CDR2 are SGHTA and FQGTGA. CDR3 region: CTSSYGRGGGETQYF. CDR3 nucleotides: TGTACCAGCAGCTACGGGCGGGGGGGAGGAGAGACCCAGTACTTC. The full variable domain, in which reference TRBV7-3 and TRBJ2-5 provide the parts outside the CDR3, is GAGVSQTPSNKVTEKGKYVELRCDPISGHTALYWYRQSLGQGPEFLIYFQGTGAADDSGLPNDRFFAVRPEGSVSTLKIQRTERGDSAVYLCTSSYGRGGGETQYFGPGTRLLVL.

The rearrangement joins TRBV6-1 to TRBJ2-5, with D perhaps given as TRBD1 or TRBD2 (5 bases each). Germline CDR1 MNHNS, CDR2 SASEGT. This CDR3 comprises 15 residues. Trimming removed 7 bases at V and 5 bases at J, with 20 bases between. In DNA form, the CDR3 reads TGTGCCAGCAAAACCTCTTTAACCCGGGGCGAGACCCAGTACTTC. Translated, it gives CASKTSLTRGETQYF.

This clonotype was observed a few times. This chain joins TRBV6-1 and TRBJ2-3, with 7 bases matching TRBD2. Germline trimming cut 8 bases from V and 6 bases from J; bases unmatched to any gene: 8. This CDR3 spans 13 amino acids. Germline V gives CDR1 MNHNS, CDR2 SASEGT. The CDR3 nucleotides are TGTGCCAGCTGGGGCGGGAGCGTCGATACGCAGTATTTT. This translates into CASWGGSVDTQYF.

This clonotype has more than one count but fewer than ten. CDR3 sequence reads: CACYGEGYEQYF. CDR3 bases: TGTGCCTGTTACGGGGAAGGCTACGAGCAGTACTTC. The V gene is TRBV30, the J gene TRBJ2-7; weak D call: TRBD2 (5 bases). Trimming took off 6 bases at V and 3 bases at J, with 12 bases between the two ends. The CDR3 length is 12 residues. From germline, CDR1 is GTSNPN and CDR2 SVGIG (reference sequence).

This clonotype was observed a few times. The chain joins TRBV3-1 to TRBJ1-2; the D is unclear. Germline CDR1 LGHDT, CDR2 YNNKEL (reference sequence). The V end lost 0 bases, the J end lost 4 bases, and 18 bases lay between the germline ends. The CDR3 length is 17 residues. The chain's CDR3 is CASSQDGISADTYGYTF. DNA of the CDR3: TGTGCCAGCAGCCAAGACGGGATATCGGCAGACACCTATGGCTACACCTTC.

This clonotype was found a few times. The chain has TRBV29-1 and TRBJ2-3; D uncertain. This CDR3 contains 13 residues. Trimming removed 7 bases from V and 2 bases from J, with 13 bases in between. Germline V gene sequence: CDR1 SQVTM, CDR2 ANQGSEA. CDR3 bases: TGCAGCGCCCGGTGGCGGTTCACAGATACGCAGTATTTT. As protein: CSARWRFTDTQYF.

V usage is TRBV20-1 and J usage is TRBJ2-1; a possible D gene is TRBD2 (5 bases). Germline assignment: CDR1 DFQATT and CDR2 SNEGSKA (reference sequence). Trimming shortened V by 2 bases and J by 5 bases, and 13 bases separated the two germline ends. CDR3 length equals 14 residues. The DNA of the CDR3 is TGCAGTGCTAGAAGGCTAGCCGTACACAATGAGCAGTTCTTC. Protein: CSARRLAVHNEQFF.

The sample holds a few counts of this clonotype. V gene TRBV10-1 combines with J gene TRBJ2-2; TRBD1 matches at 10 bases. Germline CDR1 and CDR2: WNHNN and SYGVQD (reference sequence). After removal of 11 bases from V and 5 bases from J, the junction contained 11 bases not matched to a gene. CDR3 size: 15 residues. CDR3 sequence (DNA): TGCGCCGGACACCGGGACAGGGGAGGAACCGGGGAGCTGTTTTTT. Translated, it gives CAGHRDRGGTGELFF.

The chain has TRBV10-3 and TRBJ2-7; 7 bases match TRBD1. Germline assignment: CDR1 ENHRY and CDR2 SYGVKD. This CDR3 is 15 amino acids long. Trimming took 2 bases from V and 5 from J; bases not matched to a gene: 9. This chain's CDR3 is CAISEPGQNRNEQYF. CDR3 sequence (DNA): TGTGCCATCAGTGAGCCGGGACAGAATAGGAACGAGCAGTACTTC.

Turning to this clonotype: One end of the junction is discordant with germline, which a read error may explain. The chain employs TRBV20-1 and TRBJ2-4; 10 nucleotides agree with TRBD1. The CDR3 is 17 residues long. From germline, CDR1 is DFQATT and CDR2 SNEGSKA (reference sequence). For the CDR3, the DNA is TGCTGTGCTAGCACCGGGACAGGGGTGGGGTCCAAAAACATTCAGTACTTC. Its translation: CCASTGTGVGSKNIQYF.

This rearrangement joins TRBV2 to TRBJ2-7; TRBD1 might be the D (5 bases). The germline V gene has CDR1 SNHLY and CDR2 FYNNEI. The CDR3 is 14 residues long. V dropped 3 bases and J dropped 4 bases, with 13 bases sitting between them. The CDR3 nucleotides read TGTGCCAGCAGTGAGGACGCCAGGGTATACGAGCAGTACTTC. Its translation: CASSEDARVYEQYF.

This chain uses TRBV29-1 with TRBJ2-7; 7 nucleotides align to TRBD1. The CDR3 is 13 amino acids. The germline V gene encodes CDR1 SQVTM and CDR2 ANQGSEA. Trimming took 2 bases from V and 2 from J; bases not matched to a gene: 3. As DNA, the CDR3 is TGCAGCGTTGAAACAGGGGAGACCTACGAGCAGTACTTC. Protein: CSVETGETYEQYF.

This clonotype has only a few counts. One end of the junction fails to match germline, which may point to a read error. This chain connects TRBV3-1 to TRBJ2-1, with TRBD1 matching over 8 bases. From germline, CDR1 is LGHDT and CDR2 YNNKEL (reference sequence). This CDR3 region has 11 residues. The CDR3: CASRGRNEQFF. CDR3 coding DNA: TGTGCGAGCAGGGGGCGAAATGAGCAGTTCTTC.

This clonotype was seen more than once but under ten times. The chain combines TRBV15 with TRBJ2-1; TRBD2 agrees at 12 bases. With V trimmed by 5 bases and J by 5 bases, 4 bases remained unmatched. CDR3 size: 15 residues. Germline CDR1 is LNHNV and CDR2 is YYDKDF (reference sequence). This CDR3 is CATSQGLAGNNEQFF. In DNA form, the CDR3 reads TGTGCCACCAGCCAGGGACTAGCGGGTAACAATGAGCAGTTCTTC. Using reference TRBV15 and TRBJ2-1 for the parts outside the CDR3, the full variable domain is DAMVIQNPRYQVTQFGKPVTLSCSQTLNHNVMYWYQQKSSQAPKLLFHYYDKDFNNEADTPDNFQSRRPNTSFCFLDIRSPGLGDTAMYLCATSQGLAGNNEQFFGPGTRLTVL.

This clonotype was recorded a few times. V gene TRBV29-1 combines with J gene TRBJ2-1; 9 nucleotides match TRBD2. V was pared by 6 bases and J by 6 bases, with 9 bases of the junction left unmatched. The germline CDR1 and CDR2 sequences are SQVTM and ANQGSEA. The CDR3 is 14 amino acids. The CDR3 sequence: CSVDLAGTPNEQFF. DNA of the CDR3: TGCAGCGTGGATCTAGCGGGAACCCCCAATGAGCAGTTCTTC.

The chain combines TRBV7-2 with TRBJ1-1; D gene uncertain. Trimming stripped 1 base from V and 2 bases from J, with 17 bases between. The germline V gene encodes CDR1 SGHTA and CDR2 FQGNSA. The CDR3 is made up of 17 amino acids. The CDR3 bases are TGTGCCAGCAGCTTAGGGCCAATAACCAGTCGCAACACTGAAGCTTTCTTT. It codes for CASSLGPITSRNTEAFF.

V usage is TRBV19 and J usage is TRBJ1-2, with TRBD1 as a possible D gene (5 bases). There are 13 residues in the CDR3. Germline values: CDR1 LNHDA, CDR2 SQIVND (reference sequence). Trimming took off 1 base at V and 8 bases at J, with 11 bases between the two ends. The CDR3 reads CASSIADDSGYTF. The CDR3 DNA reads as TGTGCCAGTAGTATAGCCGACGACAGCGGCTACACCTTC.

This clonotype came up a few times. The rearrangement joins TRBV29-1 to TRBJ2-7, with D perhaps TRBD1 (6 bases). The germline CDR1 and CDR2 sequences are SQVTM and ANQGSEA. The V end was cut by 5 bases, the J end by 6 bases, with 17 bases between. This CDR3 comprises 13 residues. In DNA, the CDR3 is TGCAGCGTTCAAGTACAGGGTAGCTCCGAGCAGTACTTC. Its protein is CSVQVQGSSEQYF.

The J gene is TRBJ2-3, the V gene TRBV20-1; 8 nucleotides agree with TRBD2. The CDR3 is made up of 15 amino acids. Germline CDR1 and CDR2: DFQATT and SNEGSKA (reference sequence). The J segment lost 2 bases and the V segment lost 6 bases, leaving 10 bases of the junction unmatched. CDR3 coding DNA: TGCAGTGCCGCGATAGCGGGAACGATCACAGATACGCAGTATTTT. This translates into CSAAIAGTITDTQYF.

Concerning this clonotype: The junction shows a germline mismatch at one end, possibly a read error. The chain uses TRBV7-7 and TRBJ2-2, with 8 positions matching TRBD1. Germline CDR1 is SSHAT and CDR2 is FNYEAQ (reference sequence). The CDR3 is 15 residues long. Written as DNA, the CDR3 is TGTGCTAGCAGCCAGGGGGCCAACCCAACCGGGGAGCTGTTTTTT. Encoded protein: CASSQGANPTGELFF.

This clonotype was seen many times. The chain joins TRBV7-8 to TRBJ2-7; D unresolved. The V and J ends lost 7 bases and 5 bases respectively, with 21 bases between them. This CDR3 spans 15 amino acids. CDR1 is SGHVS, CDR2 FQNEAQ, per germline. The CDR3 nucleotides are TGTGCCAGCACTGTCCTTCCAAGTAGAGTAAACGAGCAGTACTTC. It is translated as CASTVLPSRVNEQYF.